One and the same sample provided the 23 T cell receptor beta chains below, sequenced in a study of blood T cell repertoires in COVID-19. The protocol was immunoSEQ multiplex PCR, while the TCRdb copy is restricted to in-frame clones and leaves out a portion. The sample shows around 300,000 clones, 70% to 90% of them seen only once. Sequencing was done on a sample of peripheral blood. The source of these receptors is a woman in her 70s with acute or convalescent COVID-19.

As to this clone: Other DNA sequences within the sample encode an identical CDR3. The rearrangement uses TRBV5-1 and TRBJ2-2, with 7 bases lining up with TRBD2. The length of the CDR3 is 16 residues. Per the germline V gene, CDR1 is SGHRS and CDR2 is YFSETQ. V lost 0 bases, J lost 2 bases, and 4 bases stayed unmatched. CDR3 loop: CASSLESGVNTGELFF. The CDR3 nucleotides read TGCGCCAGCAGCTTGGAGAGCGGGGTAAACACCGGGGAGCTGTTTTTT.

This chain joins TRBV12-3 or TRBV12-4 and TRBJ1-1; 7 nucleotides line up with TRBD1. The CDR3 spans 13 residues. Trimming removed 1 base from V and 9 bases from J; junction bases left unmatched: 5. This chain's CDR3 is CASSLGAGGQAFF. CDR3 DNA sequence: TGTGCCAGCAGTTTAGGGGCAGGGGGGCAAGCTTTCTTT.

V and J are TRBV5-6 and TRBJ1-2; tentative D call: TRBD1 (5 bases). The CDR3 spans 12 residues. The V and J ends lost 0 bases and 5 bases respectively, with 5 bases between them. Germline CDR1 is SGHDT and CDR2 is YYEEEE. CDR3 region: CASSLAGYGYTF. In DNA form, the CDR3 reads TGTGCCAGCAGCTTGGCAGGGTATGGCTACACCTTC. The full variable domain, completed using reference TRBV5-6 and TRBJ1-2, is DAGVTQSPTHLIKTRGQQVTLRCSPKSGHDTVSWYQQALGQGPQFIFQYYEEEERQRGNFPDRFSGHQFPNYSSELNVNALLLGDSALYLCASSLAGYGYTFGSGTRLTVV.

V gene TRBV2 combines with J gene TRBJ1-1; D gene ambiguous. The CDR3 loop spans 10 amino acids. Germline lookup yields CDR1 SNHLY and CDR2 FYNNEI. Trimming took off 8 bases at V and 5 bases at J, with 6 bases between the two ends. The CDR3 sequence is CASFATEAFF. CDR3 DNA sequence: TGTGCCAGCTTCGCGACTGAAGCTTTCTTT.

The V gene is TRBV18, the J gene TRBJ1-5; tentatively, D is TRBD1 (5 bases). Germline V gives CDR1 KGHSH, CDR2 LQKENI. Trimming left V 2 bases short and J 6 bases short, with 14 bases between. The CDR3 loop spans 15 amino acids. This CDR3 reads CASSPGQGGSQPQHF. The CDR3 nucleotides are TGTGCCAGCTCACCAGGGCAGGGCGGCAGTCAGCCCCAGCATTTT.

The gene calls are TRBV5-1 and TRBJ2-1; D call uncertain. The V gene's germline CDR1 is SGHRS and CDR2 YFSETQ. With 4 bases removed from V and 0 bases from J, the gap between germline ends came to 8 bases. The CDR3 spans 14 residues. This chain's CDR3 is CASSPRSSYNEQFF. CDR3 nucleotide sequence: TGCGCCAGCAGCCCGAGGAGCTCCTACAATGAGCAGTTCTTC.

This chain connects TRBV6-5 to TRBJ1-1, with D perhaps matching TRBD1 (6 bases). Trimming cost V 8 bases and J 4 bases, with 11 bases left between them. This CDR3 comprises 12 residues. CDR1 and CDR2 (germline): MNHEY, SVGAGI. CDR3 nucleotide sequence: TGTGCCAGCCAGGGGTCGGGCACTGAAGCTTTCTTT. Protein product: CASQGSGTEAFF.

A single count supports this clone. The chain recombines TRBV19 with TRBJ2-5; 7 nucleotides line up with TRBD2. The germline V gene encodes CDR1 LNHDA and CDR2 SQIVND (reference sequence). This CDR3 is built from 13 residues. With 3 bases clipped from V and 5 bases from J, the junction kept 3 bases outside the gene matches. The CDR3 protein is CASSMGTTETQYF. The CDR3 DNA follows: TGTGCCAGTAGTATGGGGACTACGGAGACCCAGTACTTC.

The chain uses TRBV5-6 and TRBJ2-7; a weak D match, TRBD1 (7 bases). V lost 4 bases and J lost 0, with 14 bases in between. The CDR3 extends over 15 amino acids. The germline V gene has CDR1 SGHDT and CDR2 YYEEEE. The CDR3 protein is CASSPQGGASYEQYF. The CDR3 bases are TGTGCCAGCAGCCCGCAGGGGGGCGCCTCCTACGAGCAGTACTTC.

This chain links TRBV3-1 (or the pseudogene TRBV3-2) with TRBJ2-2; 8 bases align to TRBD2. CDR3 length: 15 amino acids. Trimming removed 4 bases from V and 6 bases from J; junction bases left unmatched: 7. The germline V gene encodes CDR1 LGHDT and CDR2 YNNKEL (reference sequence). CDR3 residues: CASSRTGGAAGELFF. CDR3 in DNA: TGTGCCAGCAGCCGAACGGGGGGGGCCGCCGGGGAGCTGTTTTTT.

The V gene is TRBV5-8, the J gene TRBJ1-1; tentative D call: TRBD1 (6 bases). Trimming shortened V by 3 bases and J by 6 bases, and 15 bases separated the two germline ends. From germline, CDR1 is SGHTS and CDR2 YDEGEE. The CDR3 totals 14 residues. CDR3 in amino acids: CASSSQGRGAEAFF. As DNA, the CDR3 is TGTGCCAGCAGCTCGCAGGGGCGGGGGGCTGAAGCTTTCTTT.

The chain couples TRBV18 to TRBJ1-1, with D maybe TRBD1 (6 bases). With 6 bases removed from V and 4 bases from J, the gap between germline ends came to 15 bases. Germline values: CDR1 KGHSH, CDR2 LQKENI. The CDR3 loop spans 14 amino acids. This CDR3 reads CASSRSKGGTEAFF. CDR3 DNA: TGTGCCAGCTCGCGATCCAAAGGGGGCACTGAAGCTTTCTTT. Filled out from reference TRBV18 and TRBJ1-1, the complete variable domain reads NAGVMQNPRHLVRRRGQEARLRCSPMKGHSHVYWYRQLPEEGLKFMVYLQKENIIDESGMPKERFSAEFPKEGPSILRIQQVVRGDSAAYFCASSRSKGGTEAFFGQGTRLTVV.

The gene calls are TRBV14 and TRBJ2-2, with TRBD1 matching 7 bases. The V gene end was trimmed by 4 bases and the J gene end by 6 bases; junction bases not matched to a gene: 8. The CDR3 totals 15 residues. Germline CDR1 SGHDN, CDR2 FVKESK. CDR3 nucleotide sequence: TGTGCCAGCAGCCGGACGACAGGGAGCGCCGGGGAGCTGTTTTTT. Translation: CASSRTTGSAGELFF.

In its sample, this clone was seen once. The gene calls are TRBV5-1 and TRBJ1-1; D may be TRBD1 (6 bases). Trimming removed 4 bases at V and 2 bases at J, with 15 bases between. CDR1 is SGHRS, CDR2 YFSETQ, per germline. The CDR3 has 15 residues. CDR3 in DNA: TGCGCCAGCAGCCCTCCCGGGACACCTAACACTGAAGCTTTCTTT. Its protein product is CASSPPGTPNTEAFF.

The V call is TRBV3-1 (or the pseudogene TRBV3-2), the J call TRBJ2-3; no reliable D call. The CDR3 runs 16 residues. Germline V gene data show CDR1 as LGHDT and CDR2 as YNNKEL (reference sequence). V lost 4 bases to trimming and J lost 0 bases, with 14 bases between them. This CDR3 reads CASSPRSARSTDTQYF. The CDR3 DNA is TGTGCCAGCAGCCCCCGCAGCGCCCGGAGCACAGATACGCAGTATTTT.

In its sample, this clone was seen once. The CDR3 DNA reads as TGTGCCAGCTCACCTGGGACCGAGGGAGGCTACGAGCAGTACTTC. Amino acids: CASSPGTEGGYEQYF. The chain carries TRBV18 and TRBJ2-7; a possible D gene is TRBD2 (6 bases). Trimming pared 3 bases from V and 3 bases from J, leaving 15 bases between. Germline V gene data show CDR1 as KGHSH and CDR2 as LQKENI. This CDR3 comprises 15 residues.

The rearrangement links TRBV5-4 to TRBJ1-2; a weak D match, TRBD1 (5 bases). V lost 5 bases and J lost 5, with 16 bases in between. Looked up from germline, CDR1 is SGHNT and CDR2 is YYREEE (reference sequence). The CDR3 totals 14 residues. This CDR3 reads CASRNGGGGYGYTF. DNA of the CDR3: TGTGCCAGCAGGAATGGCGGGGGAGGGTATGGCTACACCTTC.

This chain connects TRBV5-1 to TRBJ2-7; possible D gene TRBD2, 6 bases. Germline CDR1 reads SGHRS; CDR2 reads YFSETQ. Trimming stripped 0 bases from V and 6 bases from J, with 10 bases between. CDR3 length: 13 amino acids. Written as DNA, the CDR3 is TGCGCCAGCAGCTTGGCCGTCGGGAGCGAGCAGTACTTC. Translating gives CASSLAVGSEQYF.

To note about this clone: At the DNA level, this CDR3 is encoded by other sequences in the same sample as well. CDR3 in DNA: TGTGCCAGCAGCCCAGGGACAGCTGGAAACACCATATATTTT. Residues: CASSPGTAGNTIYF. The genes are TRBV7-9 and TRBJ1-3, with 7 bases lining up with TRBD1. The CDR3 extends over 14 amino acids. CDR1 and CDR2 from the germline V gene are SEHNR and FQNEAQ (reference sequence). The V segment lost 5 bases and the J segment 2 bases; nucleotides outside the gene matches: 3.

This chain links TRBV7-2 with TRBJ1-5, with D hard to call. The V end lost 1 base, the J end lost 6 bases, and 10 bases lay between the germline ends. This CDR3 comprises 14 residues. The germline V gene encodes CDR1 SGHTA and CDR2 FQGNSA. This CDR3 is CASSLERVGQPQHF. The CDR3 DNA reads TGTGCCAGCAGCTTAGAGAGGGTGGGTCAGCCCCAGCATTTT.

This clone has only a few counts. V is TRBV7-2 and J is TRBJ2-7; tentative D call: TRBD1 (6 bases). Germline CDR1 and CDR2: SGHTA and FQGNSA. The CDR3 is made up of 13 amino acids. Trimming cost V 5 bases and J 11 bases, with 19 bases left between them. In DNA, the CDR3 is TGTGCCAGCAGCCTCCGGGGAGAGGGACATAAGTACTTC. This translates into CASSLRGEGHKYF.

This chain's CDR3 is CASSYSRGRGEQYF. For the CDR3, the DNA is TGTGCCAGCAGTTACTCGAGGGGGCGAGGCGAGCAGTACTTC. The chain is built from TRBV6-2 or TRBV6-3 and TRBJ2-7; 7 bases line up with TRBD1. The CDR3 spans 14 residues. V shed 0 bases and J 6 bases; nucleotides not matched to a gene: 5. Germline loops: CDR1 MNHEY, CDR2 SVGEGT.

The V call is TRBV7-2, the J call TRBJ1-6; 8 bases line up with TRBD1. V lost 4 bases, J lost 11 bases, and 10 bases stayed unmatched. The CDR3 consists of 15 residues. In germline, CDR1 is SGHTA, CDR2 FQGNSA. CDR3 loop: CASSSTGDGGTPLHF. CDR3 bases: TGTGCCAGCAGCTCGACAGGGGACGGGGGAACACCCCTCCACTTT.